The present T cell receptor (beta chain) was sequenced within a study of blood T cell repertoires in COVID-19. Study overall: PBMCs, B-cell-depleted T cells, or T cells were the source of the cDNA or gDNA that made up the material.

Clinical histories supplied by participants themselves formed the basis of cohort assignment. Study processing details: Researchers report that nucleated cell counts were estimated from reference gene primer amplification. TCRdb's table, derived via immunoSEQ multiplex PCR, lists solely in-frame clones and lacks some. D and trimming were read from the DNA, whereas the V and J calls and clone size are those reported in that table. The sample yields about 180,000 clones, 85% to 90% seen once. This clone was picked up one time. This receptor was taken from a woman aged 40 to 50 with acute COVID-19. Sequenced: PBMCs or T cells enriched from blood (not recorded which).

CDR3 DNA sequence: TGTGCCAGCAGCAATACAGGGGTGGTCTCCTATAATTCACCCCTCCACTTT. Translated: CASSNTGVVSYNSPLHF. The chain uses TRBV9 and TRBJ1-6; 7 bases line up with TRBD1. The CDR3 is 17 residues long. After removal of 4 bases from V and 0 bases from J, the junction contained 7 bases not matched to a gene. In germline, CDR1 is SGDLS, CDR2 YYNGEE.